What follows are 20 T cell receptor beta chains derived from one specimen sequenced in a study of Tregs in tolerant kidney transplant recipients. These receptors' antigens are unknown. CFSE-labeled recipient PBMCs were cultured approximately 6 days with irradiated graft donor PBMCs, then FACS-sorted. Sequenced by immunoSEQ multiplex PCR; TCRdb stores in-frame clones only, minus some. The table counts about 2,700 clones; around 4.9% lies in the top ten. The sample here was CD8+ T cells from blood cultured with allogeneic cells, taken before the transplant. All receptors come from a human patient who received a combined kidney and bone marrow transplant.

This clone registers medium-sized by frequency. Read sequence stops 3 residues before the CDR3 end, and the germline J gene provides the missing end. The chain employs TRBV5-1 and TRBJ2-1; TRBD1 is a possible D gene (6 bases). The CDR3 is 14 residues long. From germline, CDR1 is SGHRS and CDR2 YFSETQ. Trimming pared 3 bases from V and 4 bases from J, leaving 11 bases between. CDR3 DNA (partial): TGCGCCAGCAGCTGGGCGGACAGATACAATGAG. It encodes CASSWADRYNE. Given in full, the CDR3 is CASSWADRYNEQFF.

Judged by frequency, this clone is large. The read terminates 3 residues before the CDR3 end, so the remaining end is supplied by the germline J gene. J is TRBJ2-2 and V is TRBV13, with unresolved D. This CDR3 is built from 13 residues. Per the germline V gene, CDR1 is PRHDT and CDR2 is FYEKMQ (reference sequence). Trimming took off 5 bases at V and 3 bases at J, with 7 bases between the two ends. The chain's CDR3 is CASSPRYTGELFF. Partial CDR3 DNA: TGTGCCAGCAGCCCACGGTACACCGGGGAG.

Concerning this clone: The read gets to within 3 residues of the CDR3 end, and the germline J gene fills in the rest. The J gene is TRBJ2-1, the V gene TRBV19, with D possibly TRBD2 on 5 matching bases. Trimming stripped 3 bases from V and 7 bases from J, with 16 bases between. Germline V CDR1 and CDR2: LNHDA, SQIVND (reference sequence). The CDR3 is made up of 15 amino acids. CDR3: CASSMGRPAVNEQFF. CDR3 bases read: TGTGCCAGTAGTATGGGCAGGCCAGCGGTGAATGAG.

This clone is identified as medium-sized from frequency. The missing CDR3 end, 3 residues past where the read stops, is filled in from the germline J gene. This chain joins TRBV20-1 and TRBJ1-2; TRBD1 matches 8 bases. After removal of 6 bases from V and 3 bases from J, the junction contained 18 bases not matched to a gene. This CDR3 is built from 17 residues. CDR1 DFQATT and CDR2 SNEGSKA come from the germline V gene (reference sequence). CDR3 sequence reads: CSAPMRQGPRMDYGYTF. Partial CDR3 DNA: TGCAGTGCCCCGATGAGACAGGGGCCAAGGATGGACTATGGC.

For this clone: Coverage ceases 3 residues before the CDR3 finishes, and the germline J gene fills in the end. The rearrangement joins TRBV11-2 to TRBJ1-1; D ambiguous. Germline V gene sequence: CDR1 SGHAT, CDR2 FQNNGV. This CDR3 is 14 amino acids long. The V end lost 5 bases, the J end lost 3 bases, and 13 bases lay between the germline ends. CDR3 DNA, as far as it was read: TGTGCCAGCAGCCCTACTACCTGGGACACTGAA. This sequence encodes CASSPTTWDTE. The complete CDR3 sequence is CASSPTTWDTEAFF.

Note on this clone: The read ends 3 residues shy of where the CDR3 ends; the end is completed using the germline J gene. This sequence joins TRBV20-1 and TRBJ2-5, with 11 bases fitting TRBD1. V lost 6 bases, J lost 5 bases, and 11 bases stayed unmatched. The CDR3 is made up of 15 amino acids. The germline V gene encodes CDR1 DFQATT and CDR2 SNEGSKA (reference sequence). Partial CDR3 DNA: TGCAGTGCCGATCCGAGGACAGGGGGCCGGGAGACC. It translates to CSADPRTGGRET. In full, the CDR3 reads CSADPRTGGRETQYF.

Its frequency marks this clone as medium-sized (0.01 to 0.1%). This chain's CDR3 is CASSAGTDGNTIYF. CDR3 DNA (partial): TGTGCCAGCAGCGCAGGGACAGATGGAAACACC. V usage is TRBV7-9 and J usage is TRBJ1-3, with 7 bases identical to TRBD1. With the read ending 3 residues before the CDR3 end, the germline J gene is used to fill in that end. This CDR3 has 14 amino acids. The trim removed 5 bases at V and 3 bases at J, leaving 4 bases unmatched. Germline V gene lookup returns CDR1 SEHNR and CDR2 FQNEAQ (reference sequence).

Of note for this clone: The CDR3 goes on 3 residues after the read ends, and that part is filled in from the germline J gene. The chain recombines TRBV6-1 with TRBJ2-3; D gene unclear. The CDR3 is made up of 17 amino acids. V dropped 0 bases and J dropped 1 base, with 14 bases sitting between them. Germline assignment: CDR1 MNHNS and CDR2 SASEGT. The covered CDR3 bases are TGTGCCAGCAGTGAAGCGAAGGATAACTACCGCACAGATACG. Translating gives CASSEAKDNYRTDT. The whole CDR3 region reads CASSEAKDNYRTDTQYF.

Comment on this clone: Read coverage stops 3 residues before the CDR3 terminus; the germline J gene supplies the remainder. The V gene is TRBV6-2 or TRBV6-3, the J gene TRBJ1-6, with D tentatively TRBD1 (5 bases). The germline CDR1 and CDR2 sequences are MNHEY and SVGEGT. CDR3 length: 16 residues. Deletions cut 2 bases from V and 0 bases from J, with 8 bases between. The covered CDR3 bases are TGTGCCAGCAGTTACAGGGGCAGCTCCTATAATTCACCC. It yields the protein CASSYRGSSYNSP. The full CDR3 protein reads CASSYRGSSYNSPLHF.

In regard to this clone: The read ends 3 residues shy of where the CDR3 ends; the end is completed using the germline J gene. The V call is TRBV5-1, the J call TRBJ2-7, with 11 bases identical to TRBD2. This CDR3 has 18 residues. J was trimmed by 2 bases and V by 1 base; bases with no gene match: 11. Germline loops: CDR1 SGHRS, CDR2 YFSETQ. The CDR3 bases that were read are TGCGCCAGCAGCTTGCGGGGACTAGCGGAGTATGTAACCTACGAG. This sequence encodes CASSLRGLAEYVTYE. The whole CDR3 sequence is CASSLRGLAEYVTYEQYF. Variable domain in full (rest from reference TRBV5-1 and TRBJ2-7): KAGVTQTPRYLIKTRGQQVTLSCSPISGHRSVSWYQQTPGQGLQFLFEYFSETQRNKGNFPGRFSGRQFSNSRSEMNVSTLELGDSALYLCASSLRGLAEYVTYEQYFGPGTRLTVT.

Regarding this clone: One end of the junction varies from germline; a read error may be responsible. The read falls 3 residues short of the CDR3 end, and the missing part is taken from the germline J gene. The sample holds other DNA sequences that translate to the same CDR3. The genes are TRBV19 and TRBJ2-7, with 11 bases aligning to TRBD1. CDR1 LNHDA and CDR2 SQIVND come from the germline V gene (reference sequence). This CDR3 has 14 residues. CDR3 bases read: TGCGCCAGTAGCCCGGGACAGGGGGCCTACGAG. Protein sequence: CASSPGQGAYE. Given in full, the CDR3 is CASSPGQGAYEQYF. Filled out from reference TRBV19 and TRBJ2-7, the complete variable domain reads DGGITQSPKYLFRKEGQNVTLSCEQNLNHDAMYWYRQDPGQGLRLIYYSQIVNDFQKGDIAEGYSVSREKKESFPLTVTSAQKNPTAFYLCASSPGQGAYEQYFGPGTRLTVT.

Points on this clone: Read coverage stops 3 residues before the CDR3 terminus; the germline J gene supplies the remainder. This chain uses TRBV28 with TRBJ2-1, with D maybe TRBD1 (5 bases). V gave up 1 base and J gave up 4 bases, with 8 bases separating them. The CDR3 length is 14 residues. Per germline, CDR1 MDHEN and CDR2 SYDVKM. The CDR3 here is CASSLFRGYNEQFF. Incomplete CDR3 DNA: TGTGCCAGCAGTTTATTTAGGGGATACAATGAG.

Incomplete CDR3 DNA: TGTGCCAGCAGTCCTCGACAGGTTTATGGC. Protein: CASSPRQVYG. The entire CDR3 protein is CASSPRQVYGYTF. V and J are TRBV28 and TRBJ1-2; a possible D gene is TRBD1 (6 bases). The CDR3 goes on 3 residues after the read ends, and that part is filled in from the germline J gene. There are 13 residues in the CDR3. Trimming cost V 5 bases and J 5 bases, with 12 bases left between them. From germline, CDR1 is MDHEN and CDR2 SYDVKM.

In terms of frequency, this clone is medium-sized. The read gets to within 3 residues of the CDR3 end, and the germline J gene fills in the rest. This sample also contains other DNA sequences that code for the same CDR3. V and J are TRBV19 and TRBJ2-7, with 8 nucleotides matching TRBD1. Germline values: CDR1 LNHDA, CDR2 SQIVND (reference sequence). The CDR3 extends over 14 amino acids. V was pared by 6 bases and J by 1 base, with 5 bases of the junction left unmatched. CDR3 loop: CASSPGTGSYEQYF. The covered CDR3 bases are TGTGCCAGTAGCCCCGGGACAGGTTCCTACGAG.

As regards this clone: From the germline J gene comes the end of the CDR3, since the read stops 3 residues before it. The J gene is TRBJ2-1, the V gene TRBV19; 7 bases map to TRBD1. This CDR3 comprises 15 residues. Germline loops: CDR1 LNHDA, CDR2 SQIVND (reference sequence). V was clipped by 5 bases and J by 0 bases; unmatched bases: 4. CDR3 in amino acids: CASSDYRGSYNEQFF. CDR3 bases read: TGTGCCAGTAGTGATTACAGGGGCTCCTACAATGAG.

Comment on this clone: At one end the junction does not follow the germline gene, possibly because of a read error. The part of the CDR3 DNA that was read is TGTGCCAGCAGCCTAGCCCTTAACGGTGACGAG. Encoded protein: CASSLALNGDE. The complete CDR3 protein is CASSLALNGDEQYF. The rearrangement uses TRBV7-2 and TRBJ2-7, with D perhaps TRBD2 (5 bases). The read stops 3 residues short of the end of the CDR3; the missing end is completed from the germline J gene. Germline-derived CDR1 and CDR2 are SGHTA and FQGNSA. CDR3 length equals 14 residues.

Turning to this clone: The CDR3 end is not reached by the read, which stops 3 residues before it; the germline J gene fills it in. The gene calls are TRBV7-2 and TRBJ2-7; TRBD2 matches at 9 bases. Germline assignment: CDR1 SGHTA and CDR2 FQGNSA. This CDR3 comprises 15 residues. The V segment lost 5 bases and the J segment 5 bases; nucleotides outside the gene matches: 10. Partial CDR3 DNA: TGTGCCAGCAGCCCTAATAGCGGGAGATACGACGAG. Encoded protein: CASSPNSGRYDE. The entire CDR3 reads CASSPNSGRYDEQYF.

This clone is called large (0.1 to 1%) based on its frequency. The CDR3 end falls 3 residues outside the read, so it is completed with the germline J gene. The V gene is TRBV29-1, the J gene TRBJ2-5; no definite D call. The CDR3 runs 10 residues. V lost 3 bases and J lost 4, with 3 bases in between. Germline V CDR1 and CDR2: SQVTM, ANQGSEA. The sequenced CDR3 bases are TGCAGCGTTGACCGAGAGACC. It codes for CSVDRET. The complete CDR3 sequence is CSVDRETQYF.

This clone counts as large (0.1 to 1%) by frequency. The observed sequence ends 3 residues before the CDR3 terminus, with the missing tail filled in from the germline J gene. V and J are TRBV7-6 and TRBJ2-3, with 14 bases lining up with TRBD2. This CDR3 is 15 amino acids long. The trim removed 5 bases at V and 7 bases at J, leaving 5 bases unmatched. Germline V CDR1 and CDR2: SGHVS, FNYEAQ. Here the CDR3 reads CASSPGTSGGYTQYF. CDR3 bases read: TGTGCCAGCAGCCCCGGGACTAGCGGGGGCTATACG.

Points on this clone: The sequenced fragment ends 3 residues before the CDR3 boundary, so the rest is inferred from the germline J gene. The chain couples TRBV30 to TRBJ2-7, with D possibly being TRBD2 (6 bases). V was cut by 0 bases and J by 0 bases, with 18 bases left in between. The CDR3 is 17 amino acids. From germline, CDR1 is GTSNPN and CDR2 SVGIG (reference sequence). CDR3 amino acids: CAWSVQVISGSSYEQYF. The CDR3 bases that were read are TGTGCCTGGAGTGTACAAGTTATTAGCGGATCCTCCTACGAG.